The entry below describes one T cell receptor (beta chain). Its antigen is unidentified. The V gene's germline CDR1 is DFQATT and CDR2 SNEGSKA (reference sequence). The CDR3 consists of 14 residues. Trimming pared 2 bases from V and 1 base from J, leaving 11 bases between. This record comes from a study of response to subunit inactivated influenza vaccine. Study findings and constraints: There was a suggestion from the authors that each seasonal influenza vaccination recruits few new T cells.

TCRdb fed the RT-PCR reads into MiXCR, producing one record per CDR3 protein. The profile shows around 480,000 distinct CDR3 sequences, 10% to 11% of them singletons. The chain carries TRBV20-1 and TRBJ1-1, with D perhaps TRBD1 (6 bases). The input for sequencing was PBMCs from blood, taken about 40 days after vaccination. The source of this sequence is a man in his fifties who received an inactivated influenza vaccine. CDR3 DNA: TGCAGTGCTAGAAAGGGACAACCGAACACTGAAGCTTTCTTT. It is translated as CSARKGQPNTEAFF.